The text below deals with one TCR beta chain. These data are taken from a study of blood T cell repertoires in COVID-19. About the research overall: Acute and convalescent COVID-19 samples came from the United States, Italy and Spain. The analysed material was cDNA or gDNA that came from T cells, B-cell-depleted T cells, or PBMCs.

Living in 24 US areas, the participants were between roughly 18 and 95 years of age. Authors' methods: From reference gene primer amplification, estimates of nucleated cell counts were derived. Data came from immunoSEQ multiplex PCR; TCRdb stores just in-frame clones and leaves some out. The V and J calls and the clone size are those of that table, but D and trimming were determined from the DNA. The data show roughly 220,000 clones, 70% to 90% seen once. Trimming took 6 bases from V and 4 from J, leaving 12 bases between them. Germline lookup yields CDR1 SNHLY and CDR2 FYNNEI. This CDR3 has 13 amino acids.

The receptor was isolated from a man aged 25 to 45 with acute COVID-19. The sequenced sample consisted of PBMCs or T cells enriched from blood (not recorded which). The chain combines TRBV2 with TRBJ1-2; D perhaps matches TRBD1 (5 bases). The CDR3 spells CASRAGLGYGYTF. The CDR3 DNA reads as TGTGCCAGCAGGGCGGGGCTGGGCTATGGCTACACCTTC.